Below, 15 T cell receptor beta chains from the same sample are listed, as sequenced in a study of T cell responses to AZD1222 COVID-19 vaccine. The protocol was immunoSEQ multiplex PCR, while the TCRdb copy is restricted to in-frame clones and leaves out a portion. The data hold about 110,000 clones, with 88% observed a single time. This sample comprised peripheral blood, obtained on day 0 of AZD1222 vaccination. The receptors were sampled from an adult in good health.

J is TRBJ2-7 and V is TRBV6-5, with 7 bases lining up with TRBD2. The CDR3 loop spans 15 amino acids. Germline V gene data show CDR1 as MNHEY and CDR2 as SVGAGI. Trimming took 6 bases from V and 2 from J; bases not matched to a gene: 10. The CDR3 region has the DNA TGTGCCAGCAGGGGAGGGGCAGGAACAACCTACGAGCAGTACTTC. Encoded protein: CASRGGAGTTYEQYF.

This chain uses TRBV6-6 with TRBJ2-2; possibly TRBD2 for D (7 bases). The CDR3 contains 14 residues. Germline V gives CDR1 MNHNY, CDR2 SVGAGI (reference sequence). V was trimmed by 5 bases and J by 5 bases, leaving 12 bases between them. The chain's CDR3 is CASSGGGLTGELFF. As DNA, the CDR3 is TGTGCCAGCAGTGGGGGGGGGCTAACCGGGGAGCTGTTTTTT.

The chain links TRBV11-2 to TRBJ2-5; TRBD1 aligns across 7 bases. In germline, CDR1 is SGHAT, CDR2 FQNNGV. The CDR3 is made up of 15 amino acids. Trimming removed 1 base from V and 1 base from J; junction bases left unmatched: 3. CDR3 nucleotide sequence: TGTGCCAGCAGCTTAGGTACAGGGGTCCAAGAGACCCAGTACTTC. Translating it yields CASSLGTGVQETQYF. Complete variable domain (other parts from reference TRBV11-2 and TRBJ2-5): EAGVAQSPRYKIIEKRQSVAFWCNPISGHATLYWYQQILGQGPKLLIQFQNNGVVDDSQLPKDRFSAERLKGVDSTLKIQPAKLEDSAVYLCASSLGTGVQETQYFGPGTRLLVL.

The genes are TRBV14 and TRBJ1-4, with TRBD1 as a possible D gene (5 bases). CDR1 is SGHDN, CDR2 FVKESK, per germline. This CDR3 comprises 15 residues. V dropped 3 bases and J dropped 5 bases, with 13 bases sitting between them. The CDR3 DNA sequence: TGTGCCAGCAGCCAGGGGGGACTCAAGAATGAAAAACTGTTTTTT. It is translated as CASSQGGLKNEKLFF. The variable domain in full, completed from reference TRBV14 and TRBJ1-4, reads EAGVTQFPSHSVIEKGQTVTLRCDPISGHDNLYWYRRVMGKEIKFLLHFVKESKQDESGMPNNRFLAERTGGTYSTLKVQPAELEDSGVYFCASSQGGLKNEKLFFGSGTQLSVL.

The chain combines TRBV10-2 with TRBJ2-7; 7 bases map to TRBD2. V shed 6 bases and J 3 bases; nucleotides not matched to a gene: 11. Germline V CDR1 and CDR2: WSHSY, SAAADI. The CDR3 consists of 15 residues. The CDR3 loop is CASRPRGPGGYEQYF. The CDR3 coding sequence is TGCGCCAGCAGGCCCCGAGGGCCGGGAGGCTACGAGCAGTACTTC.

The genes are TRBV5-5 and TRBJ1-2; TRBD1 matches at 7 bases. This CDR3 has 15 residues. The trim removed 0 bases at V and 4 bases at J, leaving 6 bases unmatched. Germline loops: CDR1 SGHKS, CDR2 YYEKEE (reference sequence). The CDR3 DNA is TGTGCCAGCAGCTTGGTGGGACAGAGGGGCTATGGCTACACCTTC. This codes for CASSLVGQRGYGYTF.

J is TRBJ1-5 and V is TRBV11-2; possibly TRBD1 for D (5 bases). The CDR3 is 13 amino acids. The germline CDR1 and CDR2 sequences are SGHAT and FQNNGV. The ends were cut back, 6 bases at V and 8 bases at J, with 14 bases in the middle. The CDR3 region is CASSRDQGEPQHF. CDR3 DNA sequence: TGTGCCAGCAGTCGGGACCAGGGAGAGCCCCAGCATTTT.

V usage is TRBV19 and J usage is TRBJ1-1, with 7 bases fitting TRBD1. Trimming removed 4 bases from V and 6 bases from J; junction bases left unmatched: 11. The CDR3 is made up of 15 amino acids. Germline-derived CDR1 and CDR2 are LNHDA and SQIVND (reference sequence). The DNA for the CDR3 is TGTGCCAGTAGTACAAACGGACAGGTGGTAGCTGAAGCTTTCTTT. Its translation is CASSTNGQVVAEAFF.

The rearrangement joins TRBV4-1 to TRBJ1-2; D gene uncertain. The germline CDR1 and CDR2 sequences are MGHRA and YSYEKL. With 1 base removed from V and 8 bases from J, the gap between germline ends came to 11 bases. This CDR3 is built from 13 residues. CDR3 sequence reads: CASSQVTSRGYTF. The CDR3 bases are TGCGCCAGCAGCCAAGTTACTTCCAGGGGCTACACCTTC.

V and J are TRBV24-1 and TRBJ1-4; no reliable D call. From germline, CDR1 is KGHDR and CDR2 SFDVKD. The CDR3 is 14 residues long. V gave up 5 bases and J gave up 0 bases, with 6 bases separating them. The CDR3 DNA sequence: TGTGCCACCAGTGGCGGCGCAACTAATGAAAAACTGTTTTTT. Protein: CATSGGATNEKLFF.

This sequence joins TRBV11-2 and TRBJ1-1, with D possibly being TRBD1 (6 bases). Germline V gene lookup returns CDR1 SGHAT and CDR2 FQNNGV. Trimming took off 1 base at V and 7 bases at J, with 22 bases between the two ends. This CDR3 is built from 17 residues. The chain's CDR3 is CASSLALGPDGGIEAFF. The CDR3 DNA reads TGTGCCAGCAGCTTAGCCCTCGGCCCTGACGGGGGCATTGAAGCTTTCTTT.

In DNA, the CDR3 is TGCGCCAGCAGCTCCGGGCCAGCCCCGGGGTATGGCTACACCTTC. Its protein product is CASSSGPAPGYGYTF. The V gene is TRBV5-1, the J gene TRBJ1-2, with unresolved D. CDR3 length: 15 residues. The germline V gene has CDR1 SGHRS and CDR2 YFSETQ. V was trimmed by 3 bases and J by 5 bases, leaving 17 bases between them.

V is TRBV5-1 and J is TRBJ1-4; D ambiguous. The germline CDR1 and CDR2 sequences are SGHRS and YFSETQ. Trimming removed 1 base at V and 0 bases at J, with 7 bases between. The CDR3 has 15 amino acids. DNA for the CDR3: TGCGCCAGCAGCTTGAGGCCGGCAACTAATGAAAAACTGTTTTTT. Its translation: CASSLRPATNEKLFF.

This chain links TRBV7-2 with TRBJ2-1; 7 nucleotides align to TRBD2. J was trimmed by 6 bases and V by 5 bases; bases with no gene match: 13. CDR3 length: 16 amino acids. Germline CDR1 SGHTA, CDR2 FQGNSA. This chain's CDR3 is CASSPIMGTGGNEQFF. CDR3 DNA sequence: TGTGCCAGCAGCCCTATTATGGGTACGGGAGGCAATGAGCAGTTCTTC.

The genes are TRBV5-1 and TRBJ2-2; TRBD2 matches at 13 bases. Germline V lookup: CDR1 SGHRS, CDR2 YFSETQ. This CDR3 comprises 16 residues. V shed 4 bases, J shed 7 bases, and the junction held 7 bases outside the gene matches. The CDR3 here is CASSPGLAGVGGELFF. CDR3 DNA: TGCGCCAGCAGCCCCGGACTAGCGGGAGTCGGCGGGGAGCTGTTTTTT.